This T cell receptor (beta chain) comes out of a study of molecular identifiers for immune sequencing clone quantification. About the research overall: In replicates, RNA from 20,000 or 100,000 naive CD8 cells was divided five ways and four parts were sequenced.

Libraries of bulk TCR were made by previously described methods (with listed TCR primers). TCRdb re-analysed the PCR reads in MiXCR, keeping a single row per CDR3 protein. The sample holds hundreds of thousands of distinct CDR3 sequences, 25% seen once. The CDR3 has 14 residues. Looked up from germline, CDR1 is WNHNN and CDR2 is SYGVQD (reference sequence). Deletions cut 0 bases from V and 6 bases from J, with 12 bases between. Naive CD8 libraries came from around 18,000 to 910,000 sorted cells with 10%, 30% or 50% RNA. Sample: naive CD8+ T cells from blood, with Jurkat cell RNA spiked in. Documented subset: FACS-sorted CD8+CD4-CCR7+CD45RA+ naive T cells. This receptor was identified in a human donor in good health. Some libraries in this study had Jurkat cell RNA spiked in. This chain uses TRBV10-1 with TRBJ2-7; D unresolved. CDR3 residues: CASSESGLRSEQYF. The CDR3 region has the DNA TGCGCCAGCAGTGAGTCTGGCCTGAGATCCGAGCAGTACTTC.